This T cell receptor beta chain was sequenced during a study of blood T cell repertoires in COVID-19. At the level of the study: Sample material is recorded as cDNA or gDNA derived from T cells, B-cell-depleted T cells, or PBMCs.

The germline V gene has CDR1 MGHRA and CDR2 YSYEKL. The CDR3 sequence is 14 residues long. Trimming shortened V by 1 base and J by 9 bases, and 13 bases separated the two germline ends. Assay: immunoSEQ multiplex PCR; the TCRdb copy retains only in-frame clones and omits some. The sample carries under 150,000 clones, around four fifths recorded once. This clone came up once. The sequenced sample consisted of peripheral blood. The chain has TRBV4-1 and TRBJ2-1; a weak D match, TRBD1 (5 bases). The TCR sequence derives from a woman aged 40 to 50 with acute or convalescent COVID-19. This chain's CDR3 is CASSQGGLNGEQFF. The CDR3 nucleotides read TGCGCCAGCAGCCAAGGGGGCCTAAACGGTGAGCAGTTCTTC.